The 29 T cell receptor beta chains below all came from one sample that was sequenced in a study of T cell responses to AZD1222 COVID-19 vaccine. Here immunoSEQ multiplex PCR was the method, and the copy in TCRdb shows in-frame clones only, minus some. The sample includes nearly 95,000 clones, 90% of them seen just once. The sequencing here drew on peripheral blood, taken on day 0 of AZD1222 vaccination. The source is an adult in good health.

V and J are TRBV14 and TRBJ2-2, with a weak D call TRBD2 (5 bases). V shed 0 bases and J shed 7 bases, with 12 bases lying between them. Germline CDR1 reads SGHDN; CDR2 reads FVKESK. There are 15 residues in the CDR3. The CDR3 here is CASSQDPPGVGELFF. CDR3 nucleotides: TGTGCCAGCAGCCAAGATCCCCCCGGGGTCGGGGAGCTGTTTTTT.

The chain is built from TRBV6-5 and TRBJ2-1, with 11 positions matching TRBD1. CDR3 length: 15 residues. Germline-derived CDR1 and CDR2 are MNHEY and SVGAGI. Trimming cost V 0 bases and J 9 bases; bases outside gene matches: 4. CDR3 sequence (DNA): TGTGCCAGCAGTTACTCACCGGGACAGGGGGGTGAGCAGTTCTTC. This gives the protein CASSYSPGQGGEQFF.

The chain is built from TRBV15 and TRBJ2-3, with 9 bases that match TRBD2. CDR1 is LNHNV, CDR2 YYDKDF, per germline (reference sequence). J gave up 4 bases and V 8 bases, and 7 bases lay outside the gene matches. There are 14 residues in the CDR3. CDR3 DNA: TGTGCCACCTCCGCGGGGGGGAGGCCAGATACGCAGTATTTT. Translating it yields CATSAGGRPDTQYF. Full variable domain (rest looked up from reference TRBV15 and TRBJ2-3): DAMVIQNPRYQVTQFGKPVTLSCSQTLNHNVMYWYQQKSSQAPKLLFHYYDKDFNNEADTPDNFQSRRPNTSFCFLDIRSPGLGDTAMYLCATSAGGRPDTQYFGPGTRLTVL.

The chain has TRBV2 and TRBJ1-2; TRBD1 might be the D (5 bases). The germline CDR1 and CDR2 sequences are SNHLY and FYNNEI. This CDR3 is 13 amino acids long. Deletions cut 3 bases from V and 5 bases from J, with 10 bases between. The CDR3 sequence: CASSDRTIYGYTF. The CDR3 DNA is TGTGCCAGCAGTGACAGGACAATATATGGCTACACCTTC.

V is TRBV11-3 and J is TRBJ2-6, with a tentative D call TRBD2 (5 bases). Germline V gene sequence: CDR1 SGHNT, CDR2 YENEEA. This CDR3 has 14 amino acids. The V end lost 7 bases, the J end lost 0 bases, and 7 bases lay between the germline ends. CDR3 nucleotide sequence: TGTGCCAGCATAGGAGGCTCTGGGGCCAACGTCCTGACTTTC. Translated: CASIGGSGANVLTF.

This rearrangement joins TRBV7-9 to TRBJ2-7, with D perhaps assigned TRBD1 or TRBD2 (5 bases each). V was shortened by 6 bases and J by 4 bases, with 13 bases between the two germline ends. Germline V gene sequence: CDR1 SEHNR, CDR2 FQNEAQ (reference sequence). This CDR3 has 13 residues. This chain's CDR3 is CASRSWGSYEQYF. The CDR3 DNA reads TGTGCCAGCAGGTCATGGGGGTCGTACGAGCAGTACTTC.

The rearrangement links TRBV5-1 to TRBJ2-7, with TRBD1 identical over 7 bases. Trimming took 4 bases from V and 1 from J; bases not matched to a gene: 8. This CDR3 has 15 residues. Germline CDR1 is SGHRS and CDR2 is YFSETQ. The DNA of the CDR3 is TGCGCCAGCAGCGCCCGGGACAGAGATTCCTACGAGCAGTACTTC. Protein: CASSARDRDSYEQYF. Variable domain in full (rest from reference TRBV5-1 and TRBJ2-7): KAGVTQTPRYLIKTRGQQVTLSCSPISGHRSVSWYQQTPGQGLQFLFEYFSETQRNKGNFPGRFSGRQFSNSRSEMNVSTLELGDSALYLCASSARDRDSYEQYFGPGTRLTVT.

The gene calls are TRBV15 and TRBJ1-6, with TRBD1 matching 7 bases. Looked up from germline, CDR1 is LNHNV and CDR2 is YYDKDF (reference sequence). This CDR3 is 14 amino acids long. The J segment lost 3 bases and the V segment lost 8 bases, leaving 4 bases of the junction unmatched. The CDR3 coding sequence is TGTGCCACCCGGCGGGACAGCTATAATTCACCCCTCCACTTT. It yields the protein CATRRDSYNSPLHF.

The chain joins TRBV3-1 (or the pseudogene TRBV3-2) to TRBJ2-5, with 10 nucleotides matching TRBD1. Germline V gives CDR1 LGHDT, CDR2 YNNKEL (reference sequence). The V gene end was trimmed by 4 bases and the J gene end by 1 base; junction bases not matched to a gene: 6. The length of the CDR3 is 16 residues. The CDR3 coding sequence is TGTGCCAGCAGCCTGGGGACAGGGGTGGGCCAAGAGACCCAGTACTTC. Encoded protein: CASSLGTGVGQETQYF.

By sample share, this clone is medium-sized (0.01 to 0.1%). The CDR3 region has the DNA TGTGCCAGCAGCTTTACGGTGGGCAGCTGGGAGCAGTACTTC. As protein: CASSFTVGSWEQYF. The chain is built from TRBV5-5 and TRBJ2-7; D unclear. CDR3 size: 14 residues. Trimming took 2 bases from V and 7 from J, leaving 16 bases between them. Germline V gene sequence: CDR1 SGHKS, CDR2 YYEKEE (reference sequence).

This chain joins TRBV5-4 and TRBJ1-1; the match to TRBD1 covers 7 bases. J was trimmed by 4 bases and V by 9 bases; bases with no gene match: 12. CDR1 SGHNT and CDR2 YYREEE come from the germline V gene (reference sequence). The CDR3 contains 14 residues. The CDR3 coding sequence is TGTGCCACTACCCGGGACAGTCGGACCACTGAAGCTTTCTTT. Translated, it gives CATTRDSRTTEAFF.

As for this clone: The junction shows a germline mismatch at one end, possibly a read error. This chain uses TRBV10-3 with TRBJ1-5, with TRBD1 as a possible D gene (5 bases). From germline, CDR1 is ENHRY and CDR2 SYGVKD. The CDR3 covers 15 residues. For the CDR3, the DNA is TGTGCCATGAGTGACAGCCCATATAGCAATCAGCCCCAGCATTTT. This codes for CAMSDSPYSNQPQHF.

The chain couples TRBV12-3 or TRBV12-4 to TRBJ1-2; D remains ambiguous. V was trimmed by 6 bases and J by 7 bases, leaving 15 bases between them. The CDR3 spans 13 residues. This CDR3 is CASSTSLGRGYTF. Written as DNA, the CDR3 is TGTGCCAGCAGCACCTCTTTGGGTCGTGGCTACACCTTC.

This clone has just one count. The chain has TRBV14 and TRBJ2-1, with D perhaps TRBD2 (5 bases). Per germline, CDR1 SGHDN and CDR2 FVKESK. The CDR3 runs 16 residues. Between the trimmed V and J ends, which lost 1 base and 9 bases, there was a span of 19 bases. CDR3 residues: CASSQGGSGLQGEQFF. CDR3 DNA sequence: TGTGCCAGCAGCCAAGGTGGCAGCGGCTTACAAGGTGAGCAGTTCTTC.

The chain has TRBV2 and TRBJ2-3; 10 nucleotides agree with TRBD1. CDR3 length: 15 residues. CDR1 and CDR2 (germline): SNHLY, FYNNEI. The junction had 6 bases not matched to a gene; V was cut back by 4 bases and J by 5 bases. CDR3 nucleotide sequence: TGTGCCAGCAGTGCCCGGGACAGGGGTGTAGATACGCAGTATTTT. As protein: CASSARDRGVDTQYF.

V usage is TRBV11-2 and J usage is TRBJ1-6; D is ambiguous. CDR1 and CDR2 (germline): SGHAT, FQNNGV. This CDR3 region has 14 residues. The germline V and J ends were trimmed by 2 bases and 10 bases, with 12 bases remaining between them. The CDR3 DNA sequence: TGTGCCAGCAGCTTATCATTCCGGGAGTCACCCCTCCACTTT. This sequence encodes CASSLSFRESPLHF.

The V gene is TRBV7-2, the J gene TRBJ2-1; possibly TRBD1 or TRBD2 for D (6 bases each). V lost 1 base to trimming and J lost 3 bases, with 13 bases between them. The CDR3 extends over 16 amino acids. Germline V gene lookup returns CDR1 SGHTA and CDR2 FQGNSA. CDR3 protein: CASSLVGGGGYNEQFF. The DNA of the CDR3 is TGTGCCAGCAGCTTAGTCGGGGGCGGTGGCTACAATGAGCAGTTCTTC.

The rearrangement uses TRBV11-2 and TRBJ1-2; D is perhaps TRBD1 (5 bases). This CDR3 comprises 15 residues. The germline V gene has CDR1 SGHAT and CDR2 FQNNGV. V lost 1 base, J lost 0 bases, and 9 bases lay in between. The CDR3 spells CASSLGAGSNYGYTF. The CDR3 DNA is TGTGCCAGCAGCTTAGGGGCAGGGTCTAACTATGGCTACACCTTC.

J is TRBJ2-3 and V is TRBV5-1, with a weak D call TRBD2 (6 bases). CDR1 and CDR2 (germline): SGHRS, YFSETQ. The CDR3 length is 13 residues. Trimming cost V 0 bases and J 4 bases, with 6 bases left between them. The DNA for the CDR3 is TGCGCCAGCAGCTTGGCGGGGGCAGATACGCAGTATTTT. It codes for CASSLAGADTQYF.

V is TRBV18 and J is TRBJ2-7, with unresolved D. Germline-derived CDR1 and CDR2 are KGHSH and LQKENI. With 9 bases removed from V and 5 bases from J, the gap between germline ends came to 11 bases. This CDR3 is 11 amino acids long. The CDR3 loop reads CASSGQNEQYF. The CDR3, as DNA: TGTGCCAGTTCGGGTCAGAACGAGCAGTACTTC. The full variable domain, rest sourced from reference TRBV18 and TRBJ2-7, is NAGVMQNPRHLVRRRGQEARLRCSPMKGHSHVYWYRQLPEEGLKFMVYLQKENIIDESGMPKERFSAEFPKEGPSILRIQQVVRGDSAAYFCASSGQNEQYFGPGTRLTVT.

The chain carries TRBV29-1 and TRBJ2-3, with 10 bases aligning to TRBD2. Germline lookup yields CDR1 SQVTM and CDR2 ANQGSEA. This CDR3 spans 14 amino acids. J gave up 2 bases and V 6 bases, and 5 bases lay outside the gene matches. CDR3: CSVRTSGSTDTQYF. The CDR3 region has the DNA TGCAGCGTCAGGACTAGCGGCTCCACAGATACGCAGTATTTT.

This chain uses TRBV19 with TRBJ2-7; 8 bases line up with TRBD1. Germline lookup yields CDR1 LNHDA and CDR2 SQIVND (reference sequence). The length of the CDR3 is 17 residues. With V trimmed by 5 bases and J by 0 bases, 12 bases remained unmatched. DNA of the CDR3: TGTGCCAGTAGTGCCCCCCGTGGACAGGGCAGCTCCTACGAGCAGTACTTC. It is translated as CASSAPRGQGSSYEQYF.

The rearrangement joins TRBV2 to TRBJ1-3; possible D gene TRBD1, 5 bases. Trimming cost V 4 bases and J 1 base, with 14 bases left between them. Germline CDR1 SNHLY, CDR2 FYNNEI. The CDR3 covers 16 residues. The CDR3 reads CASSAVGTISGNTIYF. The DNA for the CDR3 is TGTGCCAGCAGTGCGGTCGGGACGATATCTGGAAACACCATATATTTT.

This chain connects TRBV4-3 to TRBJ1-2, with D possibly matching TRBD1 (5 bases). The CDR3 spans 17 residues. CDR1 is LGHNA, CDR2 YSLEER, per germline. Trimming took off 0 bases at V and 6 bases at J, with 20 bases between the two ends. The chain's CDR3 is CASSQDLRQQLAHGYTF. The CDR3 DNA is TGCGCCAGCAGCCAAGATCTAAGACAGCAATTGGCCCATGGCTACACCTTC.

This clone is medium-sized (0.01 to 0.1%) within its sample. The genes are TRBV2 and TRBJ2-6; TRBD2 matches 7 bases. This CDR3 has 15 amino acids. Trimming at V came to 8 bases and at J to 3 bases, leaving 7 bases not matched to a gene. In germline, CDR1 is SNHLY, CDR2 FYNNEI. The CDR3 sequence: CASAGTIGGANVLTF. The CDR3 region has the DNA TGTGCCAGCGCAGGGACTATCGGTGGGGCCAACGTCCTGACTTTC.

This chain uses TRBV9 with TRBJ1-3; D unclear. The V end lost 0 bases, the J end lost 0 bases, and 4 bases lay between the germline ends. Germline V CDR1 and CDR2: SGDLS, YYNGEE. The CDR3 runs to 14 residues. The CDR3 loop reads CASSVGSSGNTIYF. The CDR3 DNA sequence: TGTGCCAGCAGCGTAGGCAGCTCTGGAAACACCATATATTTT.

V is TRBV6-5 and J is TRBJ1-1; D is undetermined. The length of the CDR3 is 14 residues. CDR1 MNHEY and CDR2 SVGAGI come from the germline V gene. V gave up 7 bases and J gave up 0 bases, with 12 bases separating them. CDR3 sequence reads: CASNLRTVNTEAFF. The CDR3 nucleotides are TGTGCCAGCAACCTCCGGACGGTGAACACTGAAGCTTTCTTT.

This chain links TRBV9 with TRBJ2-7, with 14 positions matching TRBD2. V trimming: 7 bases; J trimming: 0 bases; junction bases outside the gene matches: 6. The CDR3 loop spans 16 amino acids. Per germline, CDR1 SGDLS and CDR2 YYNGEE. The CDR3 nucleotides read TGTGCCAGCTCTGGGACTAGCGGGGGACCCTCCTACGAGCAGTACTTC. This encodes CASSGTSGGPSYEQYF.

This chain uses TRBV9 with TRBJ1-1, with D possibly matching TRBD1 (5 bases). The CDR3 is 14 residues long. Germline CDR1 is SGDLS and CDR2 is YYNGEE. Trimming left V 3 bases short and J 1 base short, with 10 bases between. CDR3 sequence reads: CASSDRGSNTEAFF. The CDR3 DNA is TGTGCCAGCAGCGATAGGGGCTCGAACACTGAAGCTTTCTTT. Variable domain in full (rest from reference TRBV9 and TRBJ1-1): DSGVTQTPKHLITATGQRVTLRCSPRSGDLSVYWYQQSLDQGLQFLIQYYNGEERAKGNILERFSAQQFPDLHSELNLSSLELGDSALYFCASSDRGSNTEAFFGQGTRLTVV.